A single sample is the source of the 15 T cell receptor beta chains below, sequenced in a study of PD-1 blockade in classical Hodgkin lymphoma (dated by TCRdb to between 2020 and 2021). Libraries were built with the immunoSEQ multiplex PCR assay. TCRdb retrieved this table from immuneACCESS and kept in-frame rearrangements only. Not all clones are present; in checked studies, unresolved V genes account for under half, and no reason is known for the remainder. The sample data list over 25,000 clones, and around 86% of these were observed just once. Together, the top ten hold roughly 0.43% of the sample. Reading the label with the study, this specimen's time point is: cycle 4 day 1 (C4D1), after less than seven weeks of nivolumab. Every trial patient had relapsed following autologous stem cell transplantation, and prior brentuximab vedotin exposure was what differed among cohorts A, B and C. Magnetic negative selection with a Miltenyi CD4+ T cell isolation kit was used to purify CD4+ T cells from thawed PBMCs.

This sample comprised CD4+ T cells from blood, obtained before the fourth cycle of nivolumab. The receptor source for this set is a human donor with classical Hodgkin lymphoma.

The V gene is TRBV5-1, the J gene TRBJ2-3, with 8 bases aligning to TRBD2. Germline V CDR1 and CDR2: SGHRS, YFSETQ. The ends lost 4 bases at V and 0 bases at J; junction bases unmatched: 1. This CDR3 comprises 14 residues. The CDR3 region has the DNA TGCGCCAGCAGCCCGGGGGGGAGCACAGATACGCAGTATTTT. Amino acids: CASSPGGSTDTQYF.

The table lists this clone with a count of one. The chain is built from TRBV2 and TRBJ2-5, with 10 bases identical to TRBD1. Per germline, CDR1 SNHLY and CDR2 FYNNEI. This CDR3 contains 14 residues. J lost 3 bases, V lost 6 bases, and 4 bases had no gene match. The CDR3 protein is CASRKDRGEETQYF. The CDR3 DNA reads TGTGCCAGCAGAAAGGACAGGGGGGAAGAGACCCAGTACTTC.

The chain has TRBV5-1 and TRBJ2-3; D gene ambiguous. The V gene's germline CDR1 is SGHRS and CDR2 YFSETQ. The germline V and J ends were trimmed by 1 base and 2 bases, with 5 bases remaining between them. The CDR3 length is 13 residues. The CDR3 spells CASSLIATDTQYF. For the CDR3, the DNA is TGCGCCAGCAGCTTGATCGCCACAGATACGCAGTATTTT.

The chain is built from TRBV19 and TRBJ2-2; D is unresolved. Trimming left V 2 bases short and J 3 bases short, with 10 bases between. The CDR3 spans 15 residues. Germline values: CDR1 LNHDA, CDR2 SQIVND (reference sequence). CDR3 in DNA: TGTGCCAGTAGTATAAGCCCTCAAGACACCGGGGAGCTGTTTTTT. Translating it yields CASSISPQDTGELFF.

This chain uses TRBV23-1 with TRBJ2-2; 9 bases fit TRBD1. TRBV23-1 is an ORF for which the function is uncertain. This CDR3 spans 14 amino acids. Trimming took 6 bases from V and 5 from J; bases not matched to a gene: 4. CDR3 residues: CASRTGGRTGELFF. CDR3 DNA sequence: TGCGCCAGCAGGACAGGGGGAAGGACCGGGGAGCTGTTTTTT.

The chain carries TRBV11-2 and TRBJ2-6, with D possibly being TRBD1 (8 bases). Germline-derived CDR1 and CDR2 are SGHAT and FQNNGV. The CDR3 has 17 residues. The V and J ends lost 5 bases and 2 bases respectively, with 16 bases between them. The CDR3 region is CASSRITGGAGANVLTF. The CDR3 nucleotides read TGTGCCAGCAGCCGGATTACAGGGGGGGCTGGGGCCAACGTCCTGACTTTC. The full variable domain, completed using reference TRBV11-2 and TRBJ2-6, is EAGVAQSPRYKIIEKRQSVAFWCNPISGHATLYWYQQILGQGPKLLIQFQNNGVVDDSQLPKDRFSAERLKGVDSTLKIQPAKLEDSAVYLCASSRITGGAGANVLTFGAGSRLTVL.

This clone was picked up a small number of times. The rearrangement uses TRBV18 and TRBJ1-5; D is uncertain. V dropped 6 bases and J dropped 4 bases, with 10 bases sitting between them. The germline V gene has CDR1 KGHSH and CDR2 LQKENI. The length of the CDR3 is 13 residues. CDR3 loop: CASSADGNQPQHF. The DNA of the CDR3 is TGTGCCAGCTCCGCGGACGGAAATCAGCCCCAGCATTTT.

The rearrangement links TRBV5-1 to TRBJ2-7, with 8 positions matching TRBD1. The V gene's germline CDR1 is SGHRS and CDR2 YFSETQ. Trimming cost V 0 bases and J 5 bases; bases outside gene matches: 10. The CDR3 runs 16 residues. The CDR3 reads CASSLALWTGRNEQYF. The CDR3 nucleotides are TGCGCCAGCAGCTTGGCCCTGTGGACAGGGCGGAACGAGCAGTACTTC.

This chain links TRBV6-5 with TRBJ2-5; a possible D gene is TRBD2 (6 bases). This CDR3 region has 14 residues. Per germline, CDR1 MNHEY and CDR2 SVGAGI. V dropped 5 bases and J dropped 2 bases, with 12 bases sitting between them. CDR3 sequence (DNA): TGTGCCAGCAGTCAGACTAGAGGACAAGAGACCCAGTACTTC. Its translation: CASSQTRGQETQYF.

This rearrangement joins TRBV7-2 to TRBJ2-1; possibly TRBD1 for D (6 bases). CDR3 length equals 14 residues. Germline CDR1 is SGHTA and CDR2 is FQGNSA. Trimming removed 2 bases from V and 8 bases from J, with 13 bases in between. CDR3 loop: CASSLTTGWHEQFF. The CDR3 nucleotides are TGTGCCAGCAGCTTAACAACAGGGTGGCATGAGCAGTTCTTC.

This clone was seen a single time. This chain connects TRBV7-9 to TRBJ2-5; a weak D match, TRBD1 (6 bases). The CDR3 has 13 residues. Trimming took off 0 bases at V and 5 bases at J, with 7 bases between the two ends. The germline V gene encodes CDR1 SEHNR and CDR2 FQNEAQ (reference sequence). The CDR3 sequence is CASSLAGAETQYF. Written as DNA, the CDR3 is TGTGCCAGCAGCTTAGCGGGGGCGGAGACCCAGTACTTC.

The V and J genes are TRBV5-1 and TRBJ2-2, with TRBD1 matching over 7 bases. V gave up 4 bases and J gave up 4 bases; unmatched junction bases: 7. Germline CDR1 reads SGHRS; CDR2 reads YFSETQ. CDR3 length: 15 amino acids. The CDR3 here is CASSPGQAGTGELFF. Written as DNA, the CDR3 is TGCGCCAGCAGCCCAGGACAGGCGGGCACCGGGGAGCTGTTTTTT. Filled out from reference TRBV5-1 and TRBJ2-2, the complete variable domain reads KAGVTQTPRYLIKTRGQQVTLSCSPISGHRSVSWYQQTPGQGLQFLFEYFSETQRNKGNFPGRFSGRQFSNSRSEMNVSTLELGDSALYLCASSPGQAGTGELFFGEGSRLTVL.

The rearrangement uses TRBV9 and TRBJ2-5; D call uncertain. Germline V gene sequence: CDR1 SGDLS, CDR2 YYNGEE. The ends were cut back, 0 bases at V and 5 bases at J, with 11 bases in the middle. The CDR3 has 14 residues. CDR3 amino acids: CASSVGGVRETQYF. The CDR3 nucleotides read TGTGCCAGCAGCGTAGGTGGGGTCCGGGAGACCCAGTACTTC.

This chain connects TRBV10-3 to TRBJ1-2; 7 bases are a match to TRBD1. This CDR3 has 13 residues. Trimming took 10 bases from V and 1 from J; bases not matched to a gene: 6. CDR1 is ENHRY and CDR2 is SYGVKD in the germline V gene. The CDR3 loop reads CATQRDSNYGYTF. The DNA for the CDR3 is TGTGCCACACAAAGGGACAGTAACTATGGCTACACCTTC.

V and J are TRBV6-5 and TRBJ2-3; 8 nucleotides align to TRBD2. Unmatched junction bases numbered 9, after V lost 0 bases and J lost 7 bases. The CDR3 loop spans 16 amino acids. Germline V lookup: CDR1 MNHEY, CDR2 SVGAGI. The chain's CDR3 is CASSYSRRGGKNTQYF. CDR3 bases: TGTGCCAGCAGTTACTCGAGACGGGGGGGCAAGAATACGCAGTATTTT.